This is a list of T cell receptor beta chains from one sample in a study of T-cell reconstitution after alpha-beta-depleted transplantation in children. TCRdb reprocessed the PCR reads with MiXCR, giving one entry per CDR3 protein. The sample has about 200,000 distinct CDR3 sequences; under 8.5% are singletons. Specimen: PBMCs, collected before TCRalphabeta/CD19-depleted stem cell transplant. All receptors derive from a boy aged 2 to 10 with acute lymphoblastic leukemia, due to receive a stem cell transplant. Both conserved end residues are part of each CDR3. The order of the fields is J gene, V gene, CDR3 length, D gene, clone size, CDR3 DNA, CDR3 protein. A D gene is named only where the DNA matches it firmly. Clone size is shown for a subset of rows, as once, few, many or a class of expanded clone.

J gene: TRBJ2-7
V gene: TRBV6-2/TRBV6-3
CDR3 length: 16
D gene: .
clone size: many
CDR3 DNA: TGTGCCAGCAGTCCCTATACGAATCCAGGGAACTACGAGCAGTACTTC
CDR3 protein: CASSPYTNPGNYEQYF

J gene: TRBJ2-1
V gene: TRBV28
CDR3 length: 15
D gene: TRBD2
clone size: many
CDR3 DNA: TGTGCCAGCAAACTAGCGGGGAGCTCCTACAATGAGCAGTTCTTC
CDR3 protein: CASKLAGSSYNEQFF

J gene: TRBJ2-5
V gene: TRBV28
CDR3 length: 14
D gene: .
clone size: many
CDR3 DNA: TGTGCCAGCAGCAGCGACATCGGACAAGAGACCCAGTACTTC
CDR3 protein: CASSSDIGQETQYF

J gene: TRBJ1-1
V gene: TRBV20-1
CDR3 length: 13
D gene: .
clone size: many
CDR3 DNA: TGCAGTGCTAGTCGACAGCCGAACACTGAAGCTTTCTTT
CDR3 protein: CSASRQPNTEAFF

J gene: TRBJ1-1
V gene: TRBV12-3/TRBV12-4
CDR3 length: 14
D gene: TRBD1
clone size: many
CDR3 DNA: TGTGCCAGCAGCCGAGGACAGGCGAACACTGAAGCTTTCTTT
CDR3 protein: CASSRGQANTEAFF

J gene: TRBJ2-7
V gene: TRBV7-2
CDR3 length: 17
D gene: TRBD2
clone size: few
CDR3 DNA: TGTGCCAGCAGCTTAGGGCTAGCGGGAGGAGGACTTTACGAGCAGTACTTC
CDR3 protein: CASSLGLAGGGLYEQYF

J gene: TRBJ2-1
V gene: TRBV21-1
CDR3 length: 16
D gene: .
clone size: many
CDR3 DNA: TGTGCCAGCAGCCAAAGATCTAGCGGGGCCTACAATGAGCAGTTCTTC
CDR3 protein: CASSQRSSGAYNEQFF

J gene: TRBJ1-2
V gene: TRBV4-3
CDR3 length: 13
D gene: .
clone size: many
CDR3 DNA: TGCGCCAGCACCCCGGGGACTAACTATGGCTACACCTTC
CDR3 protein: CASTPGTNYGYTF

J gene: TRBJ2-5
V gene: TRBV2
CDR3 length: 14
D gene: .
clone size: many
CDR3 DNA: TGTGCCAGCAGTCAGCGTAGGCCAAAAGAGACCCAGTACTTC
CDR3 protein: CASSQRRPKETQYF

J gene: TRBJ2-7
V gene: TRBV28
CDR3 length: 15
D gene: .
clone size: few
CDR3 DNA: TGTGCCAGCAGTCTCAGGGGGGGCCACTCCTACGAGCAGTACTTC
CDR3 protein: CASSLRGGHSYEQYF

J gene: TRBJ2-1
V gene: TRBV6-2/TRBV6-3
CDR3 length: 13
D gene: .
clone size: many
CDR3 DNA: TGTGCCAGCAGGCACCCGGGCGGCAATGAGCAGTTCTTC
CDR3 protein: CASRHPGGNEQFF

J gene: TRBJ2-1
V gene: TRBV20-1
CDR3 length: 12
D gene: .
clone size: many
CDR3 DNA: TGCAGTGCCAGAAGGGGCCAGAATGAGCAGTTCTTC
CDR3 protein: CSARRGQNEQFF

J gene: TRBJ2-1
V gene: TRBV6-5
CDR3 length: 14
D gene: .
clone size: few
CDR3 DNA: TGTGCCAGCAGTTACGTGCCACCCTACAATGAGCAGTTCTTC
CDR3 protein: CASSYVPPYNEQFF

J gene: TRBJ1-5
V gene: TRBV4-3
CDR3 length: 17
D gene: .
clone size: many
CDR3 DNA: TGCGCCAGCAGCCAAGAACGTCGCGGGAGTCGGGATCAGCCCCAGCATTTT
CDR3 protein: CASSQERRGSRDQPQHF

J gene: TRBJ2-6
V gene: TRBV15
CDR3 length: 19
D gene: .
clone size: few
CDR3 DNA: TGTGCCACCAGCAGAGATACCCTCCGGACGGGCTCTGGGGCCAACGTCCTGACTTTC
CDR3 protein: CATSRDTLRTGSGANVLTF

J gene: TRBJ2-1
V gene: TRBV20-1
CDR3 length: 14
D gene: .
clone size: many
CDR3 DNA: TGCAGTGCTATCGAAGATATCCCCTACAATGAGCAGTTCTTC
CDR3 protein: CSAIEDIPYNEQFF

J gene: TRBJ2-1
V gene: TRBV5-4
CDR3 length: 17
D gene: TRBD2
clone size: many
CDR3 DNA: TGTGCCAGCAGCCCCCGTGCTAGCGGATGGGGTTACAATGAGCAGTTCTTC
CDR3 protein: CASSPRASGWGYNEQFF

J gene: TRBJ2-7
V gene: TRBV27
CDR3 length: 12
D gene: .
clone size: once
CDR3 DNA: TGTGCCAGCACCTGGGAGGGGGCGCAGCAGTACTTC
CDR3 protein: CASTWEGAQQYF

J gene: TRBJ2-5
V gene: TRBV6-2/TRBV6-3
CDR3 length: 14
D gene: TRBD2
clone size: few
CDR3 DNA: TGTGCCAGCGACGGTCGGGAGGGATGGGAGACCCAGTACTTC
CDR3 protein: CASDGREGWETQYF

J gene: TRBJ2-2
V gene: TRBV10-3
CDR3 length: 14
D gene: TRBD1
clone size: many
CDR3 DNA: TGTGCCATCAGTGAGTCCGACAGGGCCGGGGAGCTGTTTTTT
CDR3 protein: CAISESDRAGELFF

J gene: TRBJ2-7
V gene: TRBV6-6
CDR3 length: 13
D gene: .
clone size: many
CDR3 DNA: TGTGCCAGCAGTTACTCGAGGGCTGTTGTGCAGTACTTC
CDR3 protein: CASSYSRAVVQYF

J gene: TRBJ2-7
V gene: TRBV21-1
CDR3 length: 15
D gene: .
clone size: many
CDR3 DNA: TGTGCCAGCAGCAAAGCGACTAGCGGGAGCTACGAGCAGTACTTC
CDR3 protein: CASSKATSGSYEQYF

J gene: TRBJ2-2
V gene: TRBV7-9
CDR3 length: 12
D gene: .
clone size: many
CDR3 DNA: TGTGCCAGCAGCGACGTAAACGGGGAGCTGTTTTTT
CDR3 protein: CASSDVNGELFF

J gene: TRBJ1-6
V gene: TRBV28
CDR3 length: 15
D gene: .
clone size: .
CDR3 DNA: TGTGCCAGCAGGCTCGGGAGCTCCTATAATTCACCCCTCCACTTT
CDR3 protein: CASRLGSSYNSPLHF

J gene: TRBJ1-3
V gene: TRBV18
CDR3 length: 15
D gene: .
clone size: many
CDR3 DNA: TGTGCCAGCTCACCTGAACAGGGCTCTGGAAACACCATATATTTT
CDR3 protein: CASSPEQGSGNTIYF

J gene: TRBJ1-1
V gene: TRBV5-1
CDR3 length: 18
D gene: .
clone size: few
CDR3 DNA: TGCGCCAGCAGCTTAAGTTGGAGGTGGAGGGGAAAGGGCACTGAAGCTTTCTTT
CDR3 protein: CASSLSWRWRGKGTEAFF

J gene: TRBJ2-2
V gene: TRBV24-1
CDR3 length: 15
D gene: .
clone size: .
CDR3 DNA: TGTGCCACCAGTGATTCACAGGGCCATCGTGGGGAGCTGTTTTTT
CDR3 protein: CATSDSQGHRGELFF

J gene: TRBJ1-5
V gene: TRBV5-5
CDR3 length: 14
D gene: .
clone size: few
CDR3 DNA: TGTGCCAGCAGCGGGGACGGATTAAATCAGCCCCAGCATTTT
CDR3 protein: CASSGDGLNQPQHF

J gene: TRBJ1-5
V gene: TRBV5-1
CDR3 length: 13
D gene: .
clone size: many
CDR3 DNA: TGCGCCAGCAGCTTGGGTCTGGATCAGCCCCAGCATTTT
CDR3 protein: CASSLGLDQPQHF

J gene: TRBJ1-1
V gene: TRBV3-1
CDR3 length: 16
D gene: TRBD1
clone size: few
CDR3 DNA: TGTGCCAGCAGCCAAGCAGGGTCAGCAGGGGGGACTGAAGCTTTCTTT
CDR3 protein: CASSQAGSAGGTEAFF

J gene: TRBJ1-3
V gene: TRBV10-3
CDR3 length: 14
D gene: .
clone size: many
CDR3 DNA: TGTGCCATCAGCCCAGGGGCAACCGGAAACACCATATATTTT
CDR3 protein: CAISPGATGNTIYF

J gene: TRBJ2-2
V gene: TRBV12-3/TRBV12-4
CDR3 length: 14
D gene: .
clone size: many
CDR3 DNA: TGTGCCAGCAGTTTTTTGGGCGACACCGGGGAGCTGTTTTTT
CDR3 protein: CASSFLGDTGELFF

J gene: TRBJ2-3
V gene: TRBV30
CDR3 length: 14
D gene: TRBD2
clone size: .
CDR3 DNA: TGTGCCTGGAAGCTAGCGGGAGGGGCAGATACGCAGTATTTT
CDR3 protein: CAWKLAGGADTQYF

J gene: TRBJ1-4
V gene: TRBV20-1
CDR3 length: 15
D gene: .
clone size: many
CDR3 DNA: TGCAGTGCTCGGACACAGGGACGAACTAATGAAAAACTGTTTTTT
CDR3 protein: CSARTQGRTNEKLFF

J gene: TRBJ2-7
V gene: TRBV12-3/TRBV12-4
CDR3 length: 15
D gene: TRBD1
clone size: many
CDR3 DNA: TGTGCCAGCAGTAACCGGGACAGGGGTGACTACGAGCAGTACTTC
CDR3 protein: CASSNRDRGDYEQYF

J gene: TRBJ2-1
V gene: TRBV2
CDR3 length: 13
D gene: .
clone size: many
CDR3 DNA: TGTGCCAGCAGTGAAAAGGTTCGCGATGAGCAGTTCTTC
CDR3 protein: CASSEKVRDEQFF

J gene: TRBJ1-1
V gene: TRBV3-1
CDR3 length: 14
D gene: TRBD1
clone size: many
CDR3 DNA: TGTGCCAGCACCCCGACAGGGGCGAACACTGAAGCTTTCTTT
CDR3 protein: CASTPTGANTEAFF

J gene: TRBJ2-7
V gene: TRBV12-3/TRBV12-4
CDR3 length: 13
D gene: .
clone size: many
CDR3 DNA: TGTGCCAGCAGTTGGGCCGGGTTTGCCGAGCAGTACTTC
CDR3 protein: CASSWAGFAEQYF

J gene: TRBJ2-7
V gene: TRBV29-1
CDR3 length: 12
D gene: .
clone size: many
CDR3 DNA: TGCAGCGTTCAGGAGGGCTCCTACGAGCAGTACTTC
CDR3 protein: CSVQEGSYEQYF

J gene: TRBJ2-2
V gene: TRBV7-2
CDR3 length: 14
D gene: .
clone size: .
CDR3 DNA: TGTGCCAGCACCCGGACAGCGAACACCGGGGAGCTGTTTTTT
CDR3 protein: CASTRTANTGELFF

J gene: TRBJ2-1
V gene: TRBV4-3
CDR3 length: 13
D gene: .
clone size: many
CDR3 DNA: TGCGCCAGCAGCCTTACTCGAGGGAGGGAGCAGTTCTTC
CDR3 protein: CASSLTRGREQFF

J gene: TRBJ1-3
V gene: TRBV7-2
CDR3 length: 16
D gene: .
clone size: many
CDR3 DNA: TGTGCCAGCAGCTGGGGGACGGACAGCTCTGGAAACACCATATATTTT
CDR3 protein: CASSWGTDSSGNTIYF

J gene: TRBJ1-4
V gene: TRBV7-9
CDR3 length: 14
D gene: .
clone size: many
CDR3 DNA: TGTGCCAGCAGCTCAGGGCGGACTAATGAAAAACTGTTTTTT
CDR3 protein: CASSSGRTNEKLFF

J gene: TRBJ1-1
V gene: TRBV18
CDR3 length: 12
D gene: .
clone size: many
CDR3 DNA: TGTGCCAGCTCACCGGACCACACTGAAGCTTTCTTT
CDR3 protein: CASSPDHTEAFF

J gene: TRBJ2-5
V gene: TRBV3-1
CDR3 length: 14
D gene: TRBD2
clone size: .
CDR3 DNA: TGTGCCAGCCGGGAGGGTGCAGGCCAAGAGACCCAGTACTTC
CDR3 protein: CASREGAGQETQYF

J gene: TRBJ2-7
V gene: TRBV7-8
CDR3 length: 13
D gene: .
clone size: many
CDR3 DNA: TGTGCCAGCAGCGCGGGTTCTGACTACGAGCAGTACTTC
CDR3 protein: CASSAGSDYEQYF

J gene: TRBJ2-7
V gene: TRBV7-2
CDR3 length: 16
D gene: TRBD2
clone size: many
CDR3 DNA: TGTGCCAGCAGCTTAGATTCAAGCGGGACGGGATACGAGCAGTACTTC
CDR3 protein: CASSLDSSGTGYEQYF

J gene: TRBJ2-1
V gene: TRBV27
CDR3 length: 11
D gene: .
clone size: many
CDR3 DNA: TGTGCCAGCTGGGGAGTCGAAGAGCAGTTCTTC
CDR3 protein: CASWGVEEQFF

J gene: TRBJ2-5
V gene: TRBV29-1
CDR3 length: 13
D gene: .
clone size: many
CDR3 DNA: TGCAGCTTGACCATTCAGCCTCAAGAGACCCAGTACTTC
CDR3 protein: CSLTIQPQETQYF

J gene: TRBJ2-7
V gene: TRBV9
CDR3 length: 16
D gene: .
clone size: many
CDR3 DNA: TGTGCCAGCAGCCCCCGCTCTAACACGGAAACCTACGAGCAGTACTTC
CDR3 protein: CASSPRSNTETYEQYF